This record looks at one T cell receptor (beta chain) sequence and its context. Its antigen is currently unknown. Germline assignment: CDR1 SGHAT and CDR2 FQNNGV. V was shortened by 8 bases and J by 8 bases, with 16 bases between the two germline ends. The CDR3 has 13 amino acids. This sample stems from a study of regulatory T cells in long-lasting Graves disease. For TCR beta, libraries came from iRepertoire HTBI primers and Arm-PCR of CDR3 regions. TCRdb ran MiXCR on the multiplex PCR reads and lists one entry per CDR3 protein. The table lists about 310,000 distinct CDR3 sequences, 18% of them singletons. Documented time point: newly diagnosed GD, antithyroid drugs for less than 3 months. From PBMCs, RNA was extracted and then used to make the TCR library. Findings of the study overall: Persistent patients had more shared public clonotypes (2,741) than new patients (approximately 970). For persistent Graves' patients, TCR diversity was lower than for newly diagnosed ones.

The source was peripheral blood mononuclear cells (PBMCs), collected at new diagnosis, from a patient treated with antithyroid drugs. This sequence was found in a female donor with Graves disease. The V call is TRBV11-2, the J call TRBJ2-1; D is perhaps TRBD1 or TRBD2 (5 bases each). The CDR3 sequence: CASERVQDHEQFF. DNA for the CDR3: TGTGCCAGCGAGAGGGTACAGGACCATGAGCAGTTCTTC.